This T cell receptor (beta chain) was sequenced for a study of control samples from healthy donors and cancer patients. Produced via immunoSEQ multiplex PCR; TCRdb's table is partial and in-frame only. The sample has some 67,000 clones, nearly 90% seen once. Germline lookup yields CDR1 SGDLS and CDR2 YYNGEE. V was clipped by 2 bases and J by 0 bases, with 8 bases between them. The CDR3 length is 14 residues. The specimen sequenced was PBMCs. This receptor was identified in a man aged 60 to 75 with lung cancer. The chain links TRBV9 to TRBJ1-1; no clear D. The CDR3 DNA follows: TGTGCCAGCAGCGTTTCTAGGATGAACACTGAAGCTTTCTTT. Translation gives CASSVSRMNTEAFF.